Below are 9 T cell receptor beta chains sequenced from a single sample in a study of control samples from healthy donors and cancer patients. Assay: immunoSEQ multiplex PCR; the TCRdb copy retains only in-frame clones and omits some. The sample holds about 270,000 clones, over 75% seen once. Sequencing was carried out using PBMCs. These receptors all stem from a woman in her fifties or sixties with lung cancer.

This clone was detected only a few times. The chain combines TRBV5-4 with TRBJ2-7, with 15 bases matching TRBD2. The germline CDR1 and CDR2 sequences are SGHNT and YYREEE (reference sequence). With 4 bases clipped from V and 0 bases from J, the junction kept 5 bases outside the gene matches. The CDR3 has 17 amino acids. CDR3 in DNA: TGTGCCAGCAGCCCGGGACTAGCGGGGGGTTTCTCCTACGAGCAGTACTTC. Protein product: CASSPGLAGGFSYEQYF.

The CDR3 here is CASSWTGGTGNTIYF. DNA of the CDR3: TGCGCCAGCAGCTGGACAGGGGGTACTGGAAACACCATATATTTT. This rearrangement joins TRBV5-1 to TRBJ1-3; 10 nucleotides line up with TRBD1. Germline V gene data show CDR1 as SGHRS and CDR2 as YFSETQ. V trimming: 3 bases; J trimming: 2 bases; junction bases outside the gene matches: 2. The CDR3 sequence is 15 residues long.

This clone has a single count. The rearrangement joins TRBV5-1 to TRBJ1-6; unclear D gene. This CDR3 is built from 15 residues. V lost 4 bases and J 8 bases, leaving 16 bases between the germline ends. CDR1 is SGHRS and CDR2 is YFSETQ in the germline V gene. CDR3 loop: CASSKFSAADSPLHF. In DNA, the CDR3 is TGCGCCAGCAGCAAGTTCTCCGCAGCTGATTCACCCCTCCACTTT.

The V call is TRBV2, the J call TRBJ2-5; D is possibly TRBD2 (6 bases). This CDR3 region has 15 residues. With 4 bases removed from V and 4 bases from J, the gap between germline ends came to 16 bases. The germline gives CDR1 SNHLY, CDR2 FYNNEI. The CDR3 region has the DNA TGTGCCAGCAGTGCATCGCGGGGTGGGCGAGAGACCCAGTACTTC. Its protein product is CASSASRGGRETQYF.

V and J are TRBV19 and TRBJ1-2; D not certain. The CDR3 covers 13 residues. Germline V gene data show CDR1 as LNHDA and CDR2 as SQIVND (reference sequence). V lost 3 bases and J lost 4, with 9 bases in between. In DNA, the CDR3 is TGTGCCAGTAGTATGGCAGGAATCTATGGCTACACCTTC. Residues: CASSMAGIYGYTF. Complete variable domain (other parts from reference TRBV19 and TRBJ1-2): DGGITQSPKYLFRKEGQNVTLSCEQNLNHDAMYWYRQDPGQGLRLIYYSQIVNDFQKGDIAEGYSVSREKKESFPLTVTSAQKNPTAFYLCASSMAGIYGYTFGSGTRLTVV.

This chain connects TRBV3-1 (or the pseudogene TRBV3-2) to TRBJ2-2; D is possibly TRBD1 (6 bases). Germline values: CDR1 LGHDT, CDR2 YNNKEL (reference sequence). Trimming removed 1 base from V and 2 bases from J, with 14 bases in between. This CDR3 has 17 residues. The CDR3 DNA reads as TGTGCCAGCAGCCAAGTCATCACAGGGCCAAACACCGGGGAGCTGTTTTTT. It codes for CASSQVITGPNTGELFF.

For the CDR3, the DNA is TGTGCCAGCAGTTTTTATCGTGGGCAGTTCTTC. Encoded protein: CASSFYRGQFF. The chain combines TRBV27 with TRBJ2-1; D unresolved. The CDR3 totals 11 residues. V was pared by 3 bases and J by 12 bases, with 9 bases between. In germline, CDR1 is MNHEY, CDR2 SMNVEV (reference sequence).

This sequence joins TRBV6-5 and TRBJ1-6; TRBD1 is a possible D gene (5 bases). V was trimmed by 4 bases and J by 7 bases, leaving 8 bases between them. CDR3 size: 13 residues. The germline gives CDR1 MNHEY, CDR2 SVGAGI. CDR3 sequence: CASSSDTNSPLHF. The CDR3 coding sequence is TGTGCCAGCAGTTCGGACACCAATTCACCCCTCCACTTT.

This clone was seen once. This chain connects TRBV5-4 to TRBJ2-5; TRBD1 might be the D (7 bases). Deletions cut 9 bases from V and 5 bases from J, with 11 bases between. The CDR3 sequence is 11 residues long. Germline loops: CDR1 SGHNT, CDR2 YYREEE (reference sequence). CDR3 sequence (DNA): TGTGCCACCCAGGGGGGCGAGACCCAGTACTTC. Amino acids: CATQGGETQYF.